The 30 T cell receptor beta chains below come from one sample, sequenced in a study of early stage breast cancer tumors. Generated by immunoSEQ multiplex PCR, the TCRdb table keeps only in-frame clones and is missing some. Among around 30,000 clones listed, roughly four fifths were seen once. The sample taken for sequencing was breast tumor tissue. Receptors were obtained from a person aged 30 to 40 with breast cancer.

The chain employs TRBV7-8 and TRBJ2-3, with D possibly TRBD2 on 6 matching bases. V lost 5 bases, J lost 1 base, and 16 bases lay in between. The CDR3 consists of 16 residues. Germline CDR1 SGHVS, CDR2 FQNEAQ. The CDR3 region has the DNA TGTGCCAGCAGCCCCGTGACGTCTAGCGGCACAGATACGCAGTATTTT. This encodes CASSPVTSSGTDTQYF.

V usage is TRBV7-6 and J usage is TRBJ2-3; D unclear. CDR1 is SGHVS, CDR2 FNYEAQ, per germline. V was clipped by 6 bases and J by 4 bases, with 8 bases between them. The length of the CDR3 is 12 residues. In DNA, the CDR3 is TGTGCCAGCAGTCAATTCGCAGATACGCAGTATTTT. Translated: CASSQFADTQYF. The full variable domain, in which reference TRBV7-6 and TRBJ2-3 provide the parts outside the CDR3, is GAGVSQSPRYKVTKRGQDVALRCDPISGHVSLYWYRQALGQGPEFLTYFNYEAQQDKSGLPNDRFSAERPEGSISTLTIQRTEQRDSAMYRCASSQFADTQYFGPGTRLTVL.

The V call is TRBV7-2, the J call TRBJ2-2, with D possibly matching TRBD2 (6 bases). There are 15 residues in the CDR3. Trimming left V 5 bases short and J 3 bases short, with 13 bases between. Germline V gene sequence: CDR1 SGHTA, CDR2 FQGNSA. The chain's CDR3 is CASSHRTTDTGELFF. The CDR3 nucleotides are TGTGCCAGCAGCCATAGGACTACCGACACCGGGGAGCTGTTTTTT.

The gene calls are TRBV4-1 and TRBJ2-6; TRBD2 matches at 13 bases. The ends lost 6 bases at V and 0 bases at J; junction bases unmatched: 5. The CDR3 totals 18 residues. Germline CDR1 MGHRA, CDR2 YSYEKL. The CDR3 region has the DNA TGCGCCAGCAGACCAACTAGCGGGAGGGGCTCTGGGGCCAACGTCCTGACTTTC. Translated: CASRPTSGRGSGANVLTF.

This chain connects TRBV7-2 to TRBJ1-2, with D possibly TRBD1 on 6 matching bases. V lost 2 bases and J lost 3, with 7 bases in between. CDR1 is SGHTA, CDR2 FQGNSA, per germline. This CDR3 is built from 13 residues. The CDR3 loop is CASSLRTDYGYTF. The CDR3 coding sequence is TGTGCCAGCAGCTTAAGGACAGACTATGGCTACACCTTC.

The chain combines TRBV5-1 with TRBJ2-1; D unresolved. The CDR3 consists of 11 residues. Trimming pared 5 bases from V and 7 bases from J, leaving 7 bases between. The germline V gene encodes CDR1 SGHRS and CDR2 YFSETQ. The CDR3 spells CASRVRNEQFF. For the CDR3, the DNA is TGCGCCAGCAGGGTGAGAAATGAGCAGTTCTTC.

The chain carries TRBV7-3 and TRBJ2-2, with 14 positions matching TRBD2. The CDR3 spans 16 residues. Germline trimming cut 3 bases from V and 4 bases from J; bases unmatched to any gene: 1. Germline CDR1 SGHTA, CDR2 FQGTGA. In nucleotides, the CDR3 is TGTGCCAGCAGCTTGACTAGCGGGAGGGCCACCGGGGAGCTGTTTTTT. Translating gives CASSLTSGRATGELFF.

This sequence joins TRBV6-1 and TRBJ2-7; D is ambiguous. CDR1 and CDR2 (germline): MNHNS, SASEGT. The CDR3 is made up of 13 amino acids. Trimming cost V 4 bases and J 2 bases, with 9 bases left between them. In nucleotides, the CDR3 is TGTGCCAGCAGTGGCCAGGCCGCCTACGAGCAGTACTTC. As protein: CASSGQAAYEQYF.

The gene calls are TRBV20-1 and TRBJ1-2, with D possibly being TRBD1 (6 bases). Germline CDR1 and CDR2: DFQATT and SNEGSKA (reference sequence). The length of the CDR3 is 11 residues. Trimming removed 4 bases from V and 5 bases from J, with 8 bases in between. The DNA of the CDR3 is TGCAGTGCTACCACAGGGTATGGCTACACCTTC. Amino acids: CSATTGYGYTF.

This clone appeared a few times. The chain combines TRBV7-2 with TRBJ1-5; 10 nucleotides line up with TRBD1. Germline trimming cut 5 bases from V and 8 bases from J; bases unmatched to any gene: 9. The CDR3 totals 15 residues. CDR1 and CDR2 from the germline V gene are SGHTA and FQGNSA. This chain's CDR3 is CASSPPGQGLEPQHF. As DNA, the CDR3 is TGTGCCAGCAGCCCTCCGGGACAGGGGTTAGAGCCCCAGCATTTT. The complete variable domain, with remaining parts taken from reference TRBV7-2 and TRBJ1-5, reads GAGVSQSPSNKVTEKGKDVELRCDPISGHTALYWYRQSLGQGLEFLIYFQGNSAPDKSGLPSDRFSAERTGGSVSTLTIQRTQQEDSAVYLCASSPPGQGLEPQHFGDGTRLSIL.

J is TRBJ1-2 and V is TRBV6-5, with 8 nucleotides matching TRBD1. The CDR3 has 13 amino acids. Germline CDR1 reads MNHEY; CDR2 reads SVGAGI. J was trimmed by 7 bases and V by 7 bases; bases with no gene match: 8. CDR3 coding DNA: TGTGCCAGCAACCCCGGACAGGGCCGTGGCTACACCTTC. Its protein is CASNPGQGRGYTF.

This clone was found a few times. At the DNA level, this CDR3 is encoded by other sequences in the same sample as well. J is TRBJ2-3 and V is TRBV12-5; no reliable D call. The CDR3 spans 12 residues. The V end was cut by 3 bases, the J end by 3 bases, with 4 bases between. In germline, CDR1 is LGHNT, CDR2 FRNRAP. CDR3 DNA sequence: TGTGCTAGTGGTTTCGCGACAGATACGCAGTATTTT. This translates into CASGFATDTQYF.

The rearrangement uses TRBV6-4 and TRBJ2-1, with 7 bases matching TRBD1. The CDR3 has 15 amino acids. V lost 0 bases, J lost 9 bases, and 8 bases stayed unmatched. Germline V gene data show CDR1 as MRHNA and CDR2 as SNTAGT. The CDR3 DNA reads TGTGCCAGCAGTGACTCCCCACGAGACAGGGTTGAGCAGTTCTTC. Amino acids: CASSDSPRDRVEQFF.

This clone appeared a few times. The chain uses TRBV29-1 and TRBJ1-1; possible D gene TRBD1, 6 bases. V dropped 6 bases and J dropped 7 bases, with 9 bases sitting between them. The CDR3 is 10 residues long. Germline CDR1 is SQVTM and CDR2 is ANQGSEA. CDR3 sequence reads: CSVDRREAFF. The CDR3 nucleotides are TGCAGCGTCGACAGGCGTGAAGCTTTCTTT.

The rearrangement links TRBV5-6 to TRBJ2-3; D might be TRBD2 (6 bases). The germline CDR1 and CDR2 sequences are SGHDT and YYEEEE. Trimming cost V 4 bases and J 4 bases, with 16 bases left between them. The CDR3 consists of 15 residues. The CDR3 coding sequence is TGTGCCAGCAGCCCGTTCAGCGGGTCCGCAGATACGCAGTATTTT. Protein sequence: CASSPFSGSADTQYF. The full variable domain, in which reference TRBV5-6 and TRBJ2-3 provide the parts outside the CDR3, is DAGVTQSPTHLIKTRGQQVTLRCSPKSGHDTVSWYQQALGQGPQFIFQYYEEEERQRGNFPDRFSGHQFPNYSSELNVNALLLGDSALYLCASSPFSGSADTQYFGPGTRLTVL.

This clone was recorded once. The rearrangement joins TRBV4-3 to TRBJ2-1, with 7 bases identical to TRBD2. CDR3 size: 15 residues. Trimming at V came to 1 base and at J to 1 base, leaving 1 base not matched to a gene. The germline gives CDR1 LGHNA, CDR2 YSLEER. The CDR3 spells CASSQGSGSYNEQFF. In nucleotides, the CDR3 is TGCGCCAGCAGCCAAGGTAGCGGGTCCTACAATGAGCAGTTCTTC.

The V gene is TRBV27, the J gene TRBJ1-4; TRBD1 agrees at 8 bases. Germline V CDR1 and CDR2: MNHEY, SMNVEV (reference sequence). The CDR3 contains 14 residues. The J segment lost 13 bases and the V segment lost 6 bases, leaving 13 bases of the junction unmatched. CDR3 sequence reads: CASSNSPDRGRLFF. As DNA, the CDR3 is TGTGCCAGCAGCAACTCCCCTGACAGGGGCCGACTGTTTTTT.

The chain uses TRBV5-6 and TRBJ2-7; 8 nucleotides align to TRBD2. Germline V gives CDR1 SGHDT, CDR2 YYEEEE. The J segment lost 6 bases and the V segment lost 0 bases, leaving 11 bases of the junction unmatched. The CDR3 is 16 residues long. The chain's CDR3 is CASSLALGSGGSEQYF. CDR3 bases: TGTGCCAGCAGCTTGGCTCTTGGTTCGGGGGGGAGCGAGCAGTACTTC.

This chain connects TRBV18 to TRBJ2-5; maybe TRBD1 (6 bases). The V gene's germline CDR1 is KGHSH and CDR2 LQKENI. The CDR3 length is 14 residues. V lost 3 bases, J lost 1 base, and 9 bases lay in between. CDR3: CASSPGQFQETQYF. In nucleotides, the CDR3 is TGTGCCAGCTCACCTGGACAGTTCCAAGAGACCCAGTACTTC. The full variable domain, completed using reference TRBV18 and TRBJ2-5, is NAGVMQNPRHLVRRRGQEARLRCSPMKGHSHVYWYRQLPEEGLKFMVYLQKENIIDESGMPKERFSAEFPKEGPSILRIQQVVRGDSAAYFCASSPGQFQETQYFGPGTRLLVL.

This clone was seen more than once but under ten times. This CDR3 is CASIPQGHYGYTF. As DNA, the CDR3 is TGTGCCAGCATCCCACAGGGGCACTATGGCTACACCTTC. V and J are TRBV7-3 and TRBJ1-2; TRBD1 agrees at 7 bases. This CDR3 is 13 amino acids long. Unmatched junction bases numbered 5, after V lost 7 bases and J lost 3 bases. Germline loops: CDR1 SGHTA, CDR2 FQGTGA. Full variable domain (rest looked up from reference TRBV7-3 and TRBJ1-2): GAGVSQTPSNKVTEKGKYVELRCDPISGHTALYWYRQSLGQGPEFLIYFQGTGAADDSGLPNDRFFAVRPEGSVSTLKIQRTERGDSAVYLCASIPQGHYGYTFGSGTRLTVV.

V and J are TRBV19 and TRBJ2-7; maybe TRBD2 (5 bases). CDR1 is LNHDA, CDR2 SQIVND, per germline (reference sequence). V lost 6 bases and J lost 0, with 9 bases in between. The CDR3 consists of 13 residues. The chain's CDR3 is CASRSEDSYEQYF. CDR3 sequence (DNA): TGTGCCAGTAGATCGGAGGACTCCTACGAGCAGTACTTC.

The genes are TRBV5-1 and TRBJ2-2, with 7 nucleotides matching TRBD1. The V segment lost 4 bases and the J segment 4 bases; nucleotides outside the gene matches: 4. CDR3 length: 14 amino acids. Germline V CDR1 and CDR2: SGHRS, YFSETQ. Here the CDR3 reads CASSRDSITGELFF. As DNA, the CDR3 is TGCGCCAGCAGCCGGGACAGCATCACCGGGGAGCTGTTTTTT. The full variable domain, its missing parts supplied by reference TRBV5-1 and TRBJ2-2, is KAGVTQTPRYLIKTRGQQVTLSCSPISGHRSVSWYQQTPGQGLQFLFEYFSETQRNKGNFPGRFSGRQFSNSRSEMNVSTLELGDSALYLCASSRDSITGELFFGEGSRLTVL.

The rearrangement uses TRBV19 and TRBJ2-3; 7 bases line up with TRBD1. CDR3 size: 14 residues. Per the germline V gene, CDR1 is LNHDA and CDR2 is SQIVND (reference sequence). The J segment lost 2 bases and the V segment lost 10 bases, leaving 9 bases of the junction unmatched. DNA for the CDR3: TGTGCCACCACACAGGGGCCACTCACAGATACGCAGTATTTT. This translates into CATTQGPLTDTQYF.

This chain connects TRBV7-9 to TRBJ1-2, with 10 bases identical to TRBD1. Trimming removed 5 bases from V and 5 bases from J; junction bases left unmatched: 8. Germline V CDR1 and CDR2: SEHNR, FQNEAQ (reference sequence). The length of the CDR3 is 15 residues. The CDR3 DNA reads as TGTGCCAGCAGCAACTGGGACAGGGGAGAGTATGGCTACACCTTC. Translation gives CASSNWDRGEYGYTF.

The sample holds a few counts of this clone. This rearrangement joins TRBV4-3 to TRBJ2-1; 8 positions agree with TRBD1. Trimming removed 1 base from V and 14 bases from J; junction bases left unmatched: 10. This CDR3 spans 14 amino acids. CDR1 LGHNA and CDR2 YSLEER come from the germline V gene. CDR3 residues: CASSQGTGLGGEFF. In nucleotides, the CDR3 is TGCGCCAGCAGCCAAGGGACAGGGCTGGGAGGCGAGTTCTTC.

The V and J genes are TRBV19 and TRBJ1-2; no firm D call. This CDR3 is 14 amino acids long. The V end lost 1 base, the J end lost 8 bases, and 14 bases lay between the germline ends. The germline CDR1 and CDR2 sequences are LNHDA and SQIVND (reference sequence). CDR3 DNA: TGTGCCAGTAGTATAGTCCTCGGCAGTCGAGGCTACACCTTC. It encodes CASSIVLGSRGYTF.

This clone appeared once. The rearrangement joins TRBV10-3 to TRBJ1-1; 8 bases are shared with TRBD1. The J segment lost 4 bases and the V segment lost 6 bases, leaving 13 bases of the junction unmatched. Germline-derived CDR1 and CDR2 are ENHRY and SYGVKD. CDR3 size: 16 residues. For the CDR3, the DNA is TGTGCCATCAGCGCGGACAGGGACGGAGGGAGCACTGAAGCTTTCTTT. This sequence encodes CAISADRDGGSTEAFF.

The chain uses TRBV27 and TRBJ2-7, with no clear D. Per germline, CDR1 MNHEY and CDR2 SMNVEV (reference sequence). V lost 3 bases and J lost 3, with 12 bases in between. The CDR3 extends over 14 amino acids. Here the CDR3 reads CASSLLGQNYEQYF. The CDR3, as DNA: TGTGCCAGCAGTTTGCTTGGGCAGAACTACGAGCAGTACTTC.

The V gene is TRBV10-1, the J gene TRBJ2-1; TRBD1 or TRBD2 may be the D gene (5 bases each). Per germline, CDR1 WNHNN and CDR2 SYGVQD (reference sequence). The CDR3 totals 12 residues. The DNA of the CDR3 is TGCGTCCTGGGGGAGAGAGACAATGAGCAGTTCTTC. Translating it yields CVLGERDNEQFF.

The rearrangement uses TRBV11-2 and TRBJ1-4; D call uncertain. The CDR3 runs 12 residues. The V and J ends lost 6 bases and 7 bases respectively, with 9 bases between them. Germline CDR1 and CDR2: SGHAT and FQNNGV. CDR3: CASRQDGEKLFF. CDR3 coding DNA: TGTGCCAGCAGGCAGGACGGTGAAAAACTGTTTTTT.